This T cell receptor beta chain was identified in a study of T cells in tuberculosis. About the study: T cells were selected with CD1B tetramers loaded with glucose monomycolate. Findings and limits, study-wide: Cases with active tuberculosis were adults, while controls were adolescents.

V lost 0 bases, J lost 4 bases, and 12 bases stayed unmatched. The CDR3 covers 18 residues. CDR1 LNHNV and CDR2 YYDKDF come from the germline V gene (reference sequence). Profiling relied on immunoSEQ multiplex PCR, and the TCRdb table lists in-frame clones only, not all of them. In the table there are 38,000 or so clones, 95% of which are singletons. At study entry, adolescents had tuberculin skin tests and IGRA screening. As concerns this clone: Antigen specificity is unknown.

The sample comprised PBMCs. The sequence derives from a donor between 5 and 29 years old with latent tuberculosis or without tuberculosis infection. The V gene is TRBV15, the J gene TRBJ2-1, with 7 bases fitting TRBD1. The CDR3 is CATSRDFETGYRYNEQFF. DNA for the CDR3: TGTGCCACCAGCAGAGATTTCGAGACAGGGTATCGTTACAATGAGCAGTTCTTC.